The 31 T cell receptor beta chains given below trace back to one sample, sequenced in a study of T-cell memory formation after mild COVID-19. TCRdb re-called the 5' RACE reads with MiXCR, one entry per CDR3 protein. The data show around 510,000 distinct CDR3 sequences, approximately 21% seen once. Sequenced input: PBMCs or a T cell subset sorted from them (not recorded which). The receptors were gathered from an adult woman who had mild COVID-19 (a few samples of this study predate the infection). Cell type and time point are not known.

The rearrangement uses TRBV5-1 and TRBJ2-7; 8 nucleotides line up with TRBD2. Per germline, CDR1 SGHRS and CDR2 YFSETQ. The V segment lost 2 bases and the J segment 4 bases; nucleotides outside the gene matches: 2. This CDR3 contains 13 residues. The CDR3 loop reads CASSFREGYEQYF. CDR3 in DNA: TGCGCCAGCAGCTTTCGGGAGGGTTACGAGCAGTACTTC.

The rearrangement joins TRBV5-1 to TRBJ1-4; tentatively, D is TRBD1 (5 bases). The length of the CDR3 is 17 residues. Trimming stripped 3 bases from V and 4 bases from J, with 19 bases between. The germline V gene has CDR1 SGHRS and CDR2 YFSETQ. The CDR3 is CASSSAGPGRGNEKLFF. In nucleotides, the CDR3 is TGCGCCAGCAGCTCGGCGGGCCCAGGGAGAGGTAATGAAAAACTGTTTTTT.

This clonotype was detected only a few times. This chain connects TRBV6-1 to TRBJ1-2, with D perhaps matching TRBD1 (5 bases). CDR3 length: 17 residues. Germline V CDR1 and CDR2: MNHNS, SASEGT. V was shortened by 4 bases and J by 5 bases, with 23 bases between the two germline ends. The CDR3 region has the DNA TGTGCCAGCAGTGGGTTCCCGAGTCAGGGATACAAATATGGCTACACCTTC. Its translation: CASSGFPSQGYKYGYTF.

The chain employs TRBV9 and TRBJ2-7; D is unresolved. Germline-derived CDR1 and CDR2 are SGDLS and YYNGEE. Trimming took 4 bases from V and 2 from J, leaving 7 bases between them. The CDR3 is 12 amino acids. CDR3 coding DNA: TGTGCCAGCAGCCCCCGGCCCTACGAGCAGTACTTC. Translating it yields CASSPRPYEQYF.

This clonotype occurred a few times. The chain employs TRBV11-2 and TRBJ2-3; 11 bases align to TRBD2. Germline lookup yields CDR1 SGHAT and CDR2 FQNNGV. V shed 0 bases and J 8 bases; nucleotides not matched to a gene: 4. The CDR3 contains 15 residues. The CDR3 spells CASSLDFLAGGTQYF. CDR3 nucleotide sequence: TGTGCCAGCAGCTTAGATTTTCTAGCGGGGGGTACGCAGTATTTT.

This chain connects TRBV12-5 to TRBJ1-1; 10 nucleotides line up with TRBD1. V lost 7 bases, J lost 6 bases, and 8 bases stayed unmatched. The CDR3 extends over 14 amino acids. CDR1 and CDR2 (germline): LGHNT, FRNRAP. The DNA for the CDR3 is TGTGCTAGTGTTCCGGGACAGGGGAAACCTGAAGCTTTCTTT. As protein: CASVPGQGKPEAFF.

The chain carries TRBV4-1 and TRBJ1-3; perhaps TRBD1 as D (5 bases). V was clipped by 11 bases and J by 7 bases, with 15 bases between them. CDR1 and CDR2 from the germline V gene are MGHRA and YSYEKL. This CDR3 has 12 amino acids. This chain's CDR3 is CASGPLGNTIYF. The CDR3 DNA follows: TGCGCCTCGGGACCGCTTGGGAACACCATATATTTT.

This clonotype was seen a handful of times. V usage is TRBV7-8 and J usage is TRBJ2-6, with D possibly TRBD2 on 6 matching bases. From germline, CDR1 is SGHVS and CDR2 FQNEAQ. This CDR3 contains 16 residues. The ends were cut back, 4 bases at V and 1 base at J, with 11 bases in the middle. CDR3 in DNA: TGTGCCAGCAGCTACTCGGCGGGGTCTGGGGCCAACGTCCTGACTTTC. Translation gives CASSYSAGSGANVLTF.

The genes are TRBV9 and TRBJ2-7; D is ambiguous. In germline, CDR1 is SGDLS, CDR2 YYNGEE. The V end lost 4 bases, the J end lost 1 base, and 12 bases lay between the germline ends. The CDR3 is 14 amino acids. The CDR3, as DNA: TGTGCCAGCAGCCCTGAGCTGAGATCCTACGAGCAGTACTTC. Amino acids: CASSPELRSYEQYF.

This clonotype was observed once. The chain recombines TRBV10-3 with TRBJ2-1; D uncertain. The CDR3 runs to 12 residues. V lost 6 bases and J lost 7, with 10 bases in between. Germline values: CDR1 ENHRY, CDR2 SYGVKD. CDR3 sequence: CAIRDEVNEQFF. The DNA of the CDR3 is TGTGCCATCAGGGACGAGGTAAATGAGCAGTTCTTC.

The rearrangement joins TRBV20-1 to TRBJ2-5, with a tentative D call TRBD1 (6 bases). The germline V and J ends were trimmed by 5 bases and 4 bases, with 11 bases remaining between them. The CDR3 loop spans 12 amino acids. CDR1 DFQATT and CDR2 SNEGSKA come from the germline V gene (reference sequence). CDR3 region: CSAEGETETQYF. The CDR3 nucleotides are TGCAGTGCTGAGGGGGAGACAGAGACCCAGTACTTC.

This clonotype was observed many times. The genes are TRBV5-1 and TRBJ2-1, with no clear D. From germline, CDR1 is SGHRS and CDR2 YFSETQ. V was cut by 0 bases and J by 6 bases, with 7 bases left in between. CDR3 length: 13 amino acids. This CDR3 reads CASSLDWGNEQFF. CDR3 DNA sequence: TGCGCCAGCAGCTTGGATTGGGGCAATGAGCAGTTCTTC. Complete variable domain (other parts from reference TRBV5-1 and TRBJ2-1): KAGVTQTPRYLIKTRGQQVTLSCSPISGHRSVSWYQQTPGQGLQFLFEYFSETQRNKGNFPGRFSGRQFSNSRSEMNVSTLELGDSALYLCASSLDWGNEQFFGPGTRLTVL.

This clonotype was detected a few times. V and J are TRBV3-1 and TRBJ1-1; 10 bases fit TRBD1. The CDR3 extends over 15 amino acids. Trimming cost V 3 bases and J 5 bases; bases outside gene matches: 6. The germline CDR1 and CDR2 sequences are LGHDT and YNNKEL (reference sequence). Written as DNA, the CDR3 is TGTGCCAGCAGCCATCCCGGGACAGGGGTAACTGAAGCTTTCTTT. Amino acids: CASSHPGTGVTEAFF. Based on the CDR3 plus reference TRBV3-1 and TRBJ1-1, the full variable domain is DTAVSQTPKYLVTQMGNDKSIKCEQNLGHDTMYWYKQDSKKFLKIMFSYNNKELIINETVPNRFSPKSPDKAHLNLHINSLELGDSAVYFCASSHPGTGVTEAFFGQGTRLTVV.

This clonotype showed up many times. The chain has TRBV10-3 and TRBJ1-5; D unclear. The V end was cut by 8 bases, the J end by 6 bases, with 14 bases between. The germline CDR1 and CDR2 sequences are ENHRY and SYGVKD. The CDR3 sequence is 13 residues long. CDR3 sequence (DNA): TGTGCCATCCGCGGCGACGCGGGTCAGCCCCAGCATTTT. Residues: CAIRGDAGQPQHF.

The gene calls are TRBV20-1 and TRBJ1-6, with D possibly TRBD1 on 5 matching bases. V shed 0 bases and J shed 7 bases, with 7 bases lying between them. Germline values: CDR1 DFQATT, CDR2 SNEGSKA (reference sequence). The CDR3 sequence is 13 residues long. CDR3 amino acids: CSARETANSPLHF. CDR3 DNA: TGCAGTGCTAGAGAGACAGCGAATTCACCCCTCCACTTT.

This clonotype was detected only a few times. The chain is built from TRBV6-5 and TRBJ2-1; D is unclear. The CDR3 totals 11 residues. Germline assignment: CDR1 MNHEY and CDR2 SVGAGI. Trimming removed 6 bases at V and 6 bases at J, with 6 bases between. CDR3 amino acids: CASRAANEQFF. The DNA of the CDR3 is TGTGCCAGCAGAGCAGCCAATGAGCAGTTCTTC.

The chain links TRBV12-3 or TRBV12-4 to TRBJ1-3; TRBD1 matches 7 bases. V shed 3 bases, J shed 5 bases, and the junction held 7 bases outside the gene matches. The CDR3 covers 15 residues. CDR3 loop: CASSFTDRDRNTIYF. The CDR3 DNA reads TGTGCCAGCAGTTTTACAGACAGGGATCGAAACACCATATATTTT.

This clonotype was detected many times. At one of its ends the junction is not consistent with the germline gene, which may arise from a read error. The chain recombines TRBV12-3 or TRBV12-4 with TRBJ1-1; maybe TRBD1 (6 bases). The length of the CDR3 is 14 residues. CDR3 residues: CASSLGQMNTEAFF. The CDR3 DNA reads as TGTGCCAGCAGCTTAGGACAGATGAACACTGAAGCTTTCTTT.

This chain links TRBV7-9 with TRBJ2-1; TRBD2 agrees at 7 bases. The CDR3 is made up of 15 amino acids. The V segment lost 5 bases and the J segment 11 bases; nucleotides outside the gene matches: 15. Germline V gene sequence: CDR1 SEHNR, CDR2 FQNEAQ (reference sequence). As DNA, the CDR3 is TGTGCCAGCAGCCGAGGACTAGAGGGTGGCGGAAAGCAGTTCTTC. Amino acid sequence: CASSRGLEGGGKQFF.

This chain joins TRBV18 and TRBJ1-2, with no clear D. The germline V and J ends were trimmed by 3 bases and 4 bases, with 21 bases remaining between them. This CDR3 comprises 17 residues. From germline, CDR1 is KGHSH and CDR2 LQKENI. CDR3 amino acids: CASSPAGRNRHGYGYTF. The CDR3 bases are TGTGCCAGCTCACCTGCGGGTAGGAACAGACATGGCTATGGCTACACCTTC.

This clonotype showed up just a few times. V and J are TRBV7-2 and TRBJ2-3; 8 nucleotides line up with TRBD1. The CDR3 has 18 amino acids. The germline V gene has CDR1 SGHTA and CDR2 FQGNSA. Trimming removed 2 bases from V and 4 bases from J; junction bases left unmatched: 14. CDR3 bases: TGTGCCAGCAGCTTACGTGGTCGGCCAGGGGGCTTTTCAGATACGCAGTATTTT. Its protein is CASSLRGRPGGFSDTQYF.

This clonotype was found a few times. The chain's CDR3 is CAISVRGGTEAFF. Here the CDR3 DNA reads TGTGCCATCAGTGTCAGGGGGGGCACTGAAGCTTTCTTT. The chain carries TRBV10-3 and TRBJ1-1, with TRBD1 identical over 7 bases. Germline V CDR1 and CDR2: ENHRY, SYGVKD. Unmatched junction bases numbered 3, after V lost 4 bases and J lost 4 bases. The CDR3 runs 13 residues.

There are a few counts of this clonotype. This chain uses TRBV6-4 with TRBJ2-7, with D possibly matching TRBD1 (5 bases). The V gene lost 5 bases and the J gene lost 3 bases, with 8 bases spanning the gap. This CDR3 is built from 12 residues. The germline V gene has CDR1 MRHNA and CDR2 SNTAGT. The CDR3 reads CASSTGDYEQYF. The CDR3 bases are TGTGCCAGCAGTACAGGAGACTACGAGCAGTACTTC.

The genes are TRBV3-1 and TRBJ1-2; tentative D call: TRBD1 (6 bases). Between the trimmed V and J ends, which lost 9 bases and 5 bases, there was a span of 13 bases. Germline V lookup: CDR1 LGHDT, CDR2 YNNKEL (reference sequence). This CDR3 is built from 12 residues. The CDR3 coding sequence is TGTGCCAGTACAGGGAGCAGGTATGGCTACACCTTC. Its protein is CASTGSRYGYTF.

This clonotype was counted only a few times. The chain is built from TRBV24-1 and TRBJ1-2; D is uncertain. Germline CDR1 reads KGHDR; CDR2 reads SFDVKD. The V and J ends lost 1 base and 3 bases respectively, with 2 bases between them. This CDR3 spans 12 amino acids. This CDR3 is CATSDLDYGYTF. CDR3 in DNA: TGTGCCACCAGTGATTTAGACTATGGCTACACCTTC.

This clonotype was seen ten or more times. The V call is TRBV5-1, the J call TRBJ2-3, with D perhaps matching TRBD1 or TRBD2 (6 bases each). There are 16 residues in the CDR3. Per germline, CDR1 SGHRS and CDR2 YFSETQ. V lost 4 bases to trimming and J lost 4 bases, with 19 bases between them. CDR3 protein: CASSNLGGGSADTQYF. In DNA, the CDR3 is TGCGCCAGCAGCAACCTCGGAGGGGGGTCCGCAGATACGCAGTATTTT. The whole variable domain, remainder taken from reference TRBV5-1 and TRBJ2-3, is KAGVTQTPRYLIKTRGQQVTLSCSPISGHRSVSWYQQTPGQGLQFLFEYFSETQRNKGNFPGRFSGRQFSNSRSEMNVSTLELGDSALYLCASSNLGGGSADTQYFGPGTRLTVL.

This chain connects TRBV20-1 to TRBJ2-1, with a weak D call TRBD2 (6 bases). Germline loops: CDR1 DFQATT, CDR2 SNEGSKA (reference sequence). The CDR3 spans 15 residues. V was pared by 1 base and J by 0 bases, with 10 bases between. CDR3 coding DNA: TGCAGTGCTAGAGTCGGGCGGGGCTCCTACAATGAGCAGTTCTTC. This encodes CSARVGRGSYNEQFF.

The CDR3 protein is CASSFKSNYGYTF. The CDR3 DNA is TGTGCCAGCAGCTTCAAGTCTAACTATGGCTACACCTTC. The chain couples TRBV7-8 to TRBJ1-2; D gene unclear. V dropped 3 bases and J dropped 0 bases, with 5 bases sitting between them. The CDR3 spans 13 residues. CDR1 SGHVS and CDR2 FQNEAQ come from the germline V gene. Variable domain in full (rest from reference TRBV7-8 and TRBJ1-2): GAGVSQSPRYKVAKRGQDVALRCDPISGHVSLFWYQQALGQGPEFLTYFQNEAQLDKSGLPSDRFFAERPEGSVSTLKIQRTQQEDSAVYLCASSFKSNYGYTFGSGTRLTVV.

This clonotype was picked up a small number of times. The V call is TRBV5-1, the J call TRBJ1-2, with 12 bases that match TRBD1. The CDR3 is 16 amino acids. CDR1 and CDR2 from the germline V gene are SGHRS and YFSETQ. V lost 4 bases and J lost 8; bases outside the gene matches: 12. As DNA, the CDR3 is TGCGCCAGCAGCCGGGACCGGGACAGGGGGCTTTGGGGCTACACCTTC. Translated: CASSRDRDRGLWGYTF.

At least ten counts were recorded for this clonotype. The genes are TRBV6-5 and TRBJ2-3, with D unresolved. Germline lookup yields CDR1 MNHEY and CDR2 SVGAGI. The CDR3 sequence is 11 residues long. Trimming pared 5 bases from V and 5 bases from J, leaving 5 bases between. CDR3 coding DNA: TGTGCCAGCAGTCGGCTAGATACGCAGTATTTT. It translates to CASSRLDTQYF.

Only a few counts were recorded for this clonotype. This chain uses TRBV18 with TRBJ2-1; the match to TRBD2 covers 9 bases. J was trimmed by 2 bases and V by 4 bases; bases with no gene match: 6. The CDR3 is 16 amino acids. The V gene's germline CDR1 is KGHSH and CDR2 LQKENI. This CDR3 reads CASSRNSGGTYNEQFF. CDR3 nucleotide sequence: TGTGCCAGCTCACGCAATAGCGGGGGAACCTACAATGAGCAGTTCTTC.